This passage covers 23 T cell receptor beta chains from one sample sequenced in a study of early T cells in non-severe SARS-CoV-2 infection. TCRdb ran MiXCR on the 5' RACE reads and lists one entry per CDR3 protein. The sample gives over 35,000 distinct CDR3 sequences, 5% to 6.5% of which show up once; approximately 7.5% is in the top ten. This sample comprised whole blood, obtained at baseline. The receptors here all came from an adult who was a healthcare worker with PCR-confirmed SARS-CoV-2 infection or an uninfected control (not recorded which).

A few counts support this clonotype. This rearrangement joins TRBV2 to TRBJ1-1; D is undetermined. Trimming pared 4 bases from V and 1 base from J, leaving 4 bases between. The length of the CDR3 is 12 residues. Germline-derived CDR1 and CDR2 are SNHLY and FYNNEI. The CDR3 region has the DNA TGTGCCAGCAGTGGGACGAACACTGAAGCTTTCTTT. This sequence encodes CASSGTNTEAFF.

The chain uses TRBV4-3 and TRBJ2-2, with D perhaps being TRBD1 or TRBD2 (6 bases each). The CDR3 contains 14 residues. Germline values: CDR1 LGHNA, CDR2 YSLEER. Between the trimmed V and J ends, which lost 0 bases and 8 bases, there was a span of 10 bases. CDR3 in amino acids: CASSQDRGLGELFF. DNA for the CDR3: TGCGCCAGCAGCCAAGATCGGGGGCTTGGGGAGCTGTTTTTT.

The chain carries TRBV7-9 and TRBJ1-5, with a possible D match to TRBD1 (5 bases). With 2 bases removed from V and 1 base from J, the gap between germline ends came to 6 bases. The germline V gene has CDR1 SEHNR and CDR2 FQNEAQ (reference sequence). The CDR3 sequence is 14 residues long. CDR3 loop: CASSLWDSNQPQHF. Written as DNA, the CDR3 is TGTGCCAGCAGCTTATGGGACAGCAATCAGCCCCAGCATTTT.

This clonotype was detected a few times. This sequence joins TRBV28 and TRBJ2-3, with 8 nucleotides matching TRBD1. Trimming took 6 bases from V and 5 from J; bases not matched to a gene: 10. This CDR3 is 15 amino acids long. The V gene's germline CDR1 is MDHEN and CDR2 SYDVKM. CDR3 loop: CASSLGGQGGDTQYF. The CDR3 DNA sequence: TGTGCCAGCAGCCTCGGCGGACAGGGAGGAGATACGCAGTATTTT.

In its sample, this clonotype was seen a few times. The V and J genes are TRBV18 and TRBJ1-3; 7 nucleotides match TRBD1. Germline V gene lookup returns CDR1 KGHSH and CDR2 LQKENI. The length of the CDR3 is 16 residues. Losses at the gene ends were 0 bases for V and 4 bases for J; bases not matched to a gene: 6. CDR3 sequence (DNA): TGTGCCAGCTCACCACCCGACAGGGCTCGGGGAAACACCATATATTTT. This sequence encodes CASSPPDRARGNTIYF.

Many counts were recorded for this clonotype. The rearrangement joins TRBV7-9 to TRBJ1-1, with D unresolved. V lost 3 bases, J lost 7 bases, and 15 bases lay in between. This CDR3 contains 14 residues. Germline values: CDR1 SEHNR, CDR2 FQNEAQ (reference sequence). The CDR3 is CASSLVPFTGEAFF. The CDR3 DNA is TGTGCCAGCAGCTTGGTTCCTTTCACCGGTGAAGCTTTCTTT.

CDR3: CAWSPQTPNTEAFF. DNA for the CDR3: TGTGCCTGGAGTCCACAAACTCCGAACACTGAAGCTTTCTTT. This chain joins TRBV30 and TRBJ1-1; D is unclear. The CDR3 extends over 14 amino acids. Germline CDR1 GTSNPN, CDR2 SVGIG (reference sequence). Trimming removed 2 bases from V and 1 base from J, with 11 bases in between.

This clonotype was observed many times. The gene calls are TRBV28 and TRBJ2-3, with TRBD1 matching over 11 bases. CDR1 is MDHEN, CDR2 SYDVKM, per germline. The CDR3 extends over 14 amino acids. The V gene end was trimmed by 6 bases and the J gene end by 6 bases; junction bases not matched to a gene: 5. CDR3 in DNA: TGTGCCAGCAGAATGGACAGGGGGCGGGATACGCAGTATTTT. As protein: CASRMDRGRDTQYF.

This clonotype has ten or more counts. The rearrangement joins TRBV5-1 to TRBJ1-1, with TRBD1 matching 7 bases. CDR1 SGHRS and CDR2 YFSETQ come from the germline V gene. The CDR3 is 16 residues long. V shed 0 bases, J shed 5 bases, and the junction held 10 bases outside the gene matches. CDR3: CASSLAAGGGGTEAFF. Here the CDR3 DNA reads TGCGCCAGCAGCTTGGCCGCGGGAGGGGGCGGAACTGAAGCTTTCTTT. The full variable domain, rest sourced from reference TRBV5-1 and TRBJ1-1, is KAGVTQTPRYLIKTRGQQVTLSCSPISGHRSVSWYQQTPGQGLQFLFEYFSETQRNKGNFPGRFSGRQFSNSRSEMNVSTLELGDSALYLCASSLAAGGGGTEAFFGQGTRLTVV.

There are a few counts of this clonotype. The chain employs TRBV27 and TRBJ2-7; D is unresolved. The CDR3 length is 14 residues. In germline, CDR1 is MNHEY, CDR2 SMNVEV (reference sequence). Between the trimmed V and J ends, which lost 0 bases and 4 bases, there was a span of 10 bases. The CDR3: CASSLSYRAYEQYF. CDR3 DNA: TGTGCCAGCAGTTTATCGTACAGAGCTTACGAGCAGTACTTC.

In its sample, this clonotype was seen many times. This chain connects TRBV12-3 or TRBV12-4 to TRBJ1-2; D gene ambiguous. CDR3 length: 13 amino acids. V lost 3 bases, J lost 4 bases, and 9 bases lay in between. In DNA, the CDR3 is TGTGCCAGCAGTTTGCAGGAGACCTATGGCTACACCTTC. It yields the protein CASSLQETYGYTF.

The CDR3 spells CSASLLAGGPYEQYF. CDR3 bases: TGCAGTGCTAGCCTTCTAGCGGGGGGGCCATACGAGCAGTACTTC. The V call is TRBV20-1, the J call TRBJ2-7; 12 bases map to TRBD2. The V and J ends lost 3 bases and 4 bases, in that order; junction bases with no gene match: 7. This CDR3 has 15 amino acids. The V gene's germline CDR1 is DFQATT and CDR2 SNEGSKA (reference sequence).

The chain has TRBV3-1 and TRBJ1-2; the D is unclear. The CDR3 totals 12 residues. V was shortened by 0 bases and J by 7 bases, with 6 bases between the two germline ends. Germline V gene data show CDR1 as LGHDT and CDR2 as YNNKEL (reference sequence). Here the CDR3 DNA reads TGTGCCAGCAGCCAAGAAGGGCTTGGCTACACCTTC. The encoded protein is CASSQEGLGYTF.

At least ten counts were recorded for this clonotype. This chain joins TRBV7-2 and TRBJ1-2; D is ambiguous. The CDR3 has 14 amino acids. From germline, CDR1 is SGHTA and CDR2 FQGNSA. Trimming took off 0 bases at V and 4 bases at J, with 9 bases between the two ends. CDR3 nucleotides: TGTGCCAGCAGCTTAGCGCTCGACACCTATGGCTACACCTTC. As protein: CASSLALDTYGYTF.

The sample holds many counts of this clonotype. This CDR3 reads CASSQQRGRGEQYF. The CDR3 coding sequence is TGTGCCAGCAGCCAACAGAGGGGCCGAGGCGAGCAGTACTTC. This chain uses TRBV3-1 with TRBJ2-7; either TRBD1 or TRBD2 may fit D (5 bases each). The germline V gene has CDR1 LGHDT and CDR2 YNNKEL (reference sequence). The CDR3 consists of 14 residues. Between the trimmed V and J ends, which lost 2 bases and 6 bases, there was a span of 14 bases.

At least ten counts were recorded for this clonotype. The chain couples TRBV28 to TRBJ2-5; possible D gene TRBD2, 6 bases. The CDR3 extends over 13 amino acids. The V gene's germline CDR1 is MDHEN and CDR2 SYDVKM. Between the trimmed V and J ends, which lost 6 bases and 4 bases, there was a span of 12 bases. CDR3 sequence: CASRRGTVETQYF. The DNA of the CDR3 is TGTGCCAGCAGACGGGGGACCGTAGAGACCCAGTACTTC.

The sample holds a few counts of this clonotype. The genes are TRBV3-1 and TRBJ1-5; no definite D call. The length of the CDR3 is 13 residues. Trimming took off 1 base at V and 7 bases at J, with 8 bases between the two ends. Germline CDR1 and CDR2: LGHDT and YNNKEL (reference sequence). In DNA, the CDR3 is TGTGCCAGCAGCCAAGCGTTGCGGCAGCCCCAGCATTTT. Protein sequence: CASSQALRQPQHF.

In its sample, this clonotype was seen many times. This chain joins TRBV7-6 and TRBJ2-1; D not certain. Per the germline V gene, CDR1 is SGHVS and CDR2 is FNYEAQ. This CDR3 has 14 residues. Trimming shortened V by 3 bases and J by 4 bases, and 10 bases separated the two germline ends. The CDR3 DNA sequence: TGTGCCAGCAGCTTCGAGACCACATACAATGAGCAGTTCTTC. The encoded protein is CASSFETTYNEQFF.

This clonotype was detected many times. V usage is TRBV28 and J usage is TRBJ2-3; D not resolved. The CDR3 extends over 14 amino acids. Germline V CDR1 and CDR2: MDHEN, SYDVKM. The V and J ends lost 5 bases and 4 bases respectively, with 13 bases between them. The CDR3 loop reads CASSVAGVPDTQYF. The CDR3 DNA sequence: TGTGCCAGCAGTGTGGCTGGGGTCCCAGATACGCAGTATTTT.

This clonotype was counted ten times or more. J is TRBJ1-1 and V is TRBV14; D is ambiguous. Trimming took off 5 bases at V and 3 bases at J, with 16 bases between the two ends. CDR1 SGHDN and CDR2 FVKESK come from the germline V gene. This CDR3 comprises 15 residues. The CDR3 reads CASSSRPSRHTEAFF. CDR3 bases: TGTGCCAGCAGCTCTCGGCCCTCGAGGCACACTGAAGCTTTCTTT.

This clonotype was seen more than once but under ten times. The chain recombines TRBV3-1 with TRBJ2-2; D unclear. Germline CDR1 LGHDT, CDR2 YNNKEL (reference sequence). CDR3 length: 12 residues. Deletions cut 1 base from V and 5 bases from J, with 2 bases between. The CDR3 DNA follows: TGTGCCAGCAGCCAAGGAACCGGGGAGCTGTTTTTT. Encoded protein: CASSQGTGELFF.

This clonotype appeared many times. This chain links TRBV25-1 with TRBJ2-7; 8 bases are shared with TRBD1. V lost 2 bases to trimming and J lost 4 bases; unmatched junction nucleotides: 4. The CDR3 extends over 14 amino acids. CDR1 is MGHDK, CDR2 SYGVNS, per germline. CDR3 nucleotides: TGTGCCAGCAGTGAACCAGGGGGCATTTACGAGCAGTACTTC. It yields the protein CASSEPGGIYEQYF.

CDR3: CSVFPPTYNEQFF. The CDR3 region has the DNA TGCAGCGTTTTTCCCCCGACCTACAATGAGCAGTTCTTC. V gene TRBV29-1 combines with J gene TRBJ2-1; unclear D gene. CDR1 SQVTM and CDR2 ANQGSEA come from the germline V gene. V was cut by 5 bases and J by 2 bases, with 10 bases left in between. The CDR3 sequence is 13 residues long.